This T cell receptor beta chain emerged from a study of response to subunit inactivated influenza vaccine. One entry per CDR3 protein results from TCRdb running MiXCR on the RT-PCR reads. Of about 780,000 distinct CDR3 sequences in the sample, 18% are singletons; the top ten hold roughly 10%. This clonotype has only a few counts. The sequence came from a middle-aged man who received an inactivated influenza vaccine. The sequencing here drew on PBMCs from blood, taken roughly 5 days after vaccination.

The CDR3 reads CATRTGDSNQPQHF. In DNA form, the CDR3 reads TGTGCCACCCGAACGGGGGATAGCAATCAGCCCCAGCATTTT. V and J are TRBV10-3 and TRBJ1-5, with a weak D call TRBD1 (5 bases). The CDR3 covers 14 residues. Germline V gives CDR1 ENHRY, CDR2 SYGVKD. V shed 10 bases and J shed 0 bases, with 13 bases lying between them.